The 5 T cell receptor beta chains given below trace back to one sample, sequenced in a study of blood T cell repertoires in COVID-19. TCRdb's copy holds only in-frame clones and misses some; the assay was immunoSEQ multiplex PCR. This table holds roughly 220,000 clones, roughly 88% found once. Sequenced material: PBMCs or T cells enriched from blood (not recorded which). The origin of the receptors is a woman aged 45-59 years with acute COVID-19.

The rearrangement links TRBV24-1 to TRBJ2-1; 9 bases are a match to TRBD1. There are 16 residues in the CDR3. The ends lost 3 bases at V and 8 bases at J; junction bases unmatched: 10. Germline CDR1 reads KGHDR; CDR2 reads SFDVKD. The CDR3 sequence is CATSDPRTGAVDEQFF. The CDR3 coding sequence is TGTGCCACCAGTGATCCTCGGACAGGGGCGGTAGATGAGCAGTTCTTC.

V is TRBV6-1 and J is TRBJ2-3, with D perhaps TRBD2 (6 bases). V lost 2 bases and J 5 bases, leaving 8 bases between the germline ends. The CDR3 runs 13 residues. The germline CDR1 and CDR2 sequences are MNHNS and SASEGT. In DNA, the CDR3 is TGTGCCAGCAGTGAAAGAGCGGGAGATACGCAGTATTTT. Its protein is CASSERAGDTQYF.

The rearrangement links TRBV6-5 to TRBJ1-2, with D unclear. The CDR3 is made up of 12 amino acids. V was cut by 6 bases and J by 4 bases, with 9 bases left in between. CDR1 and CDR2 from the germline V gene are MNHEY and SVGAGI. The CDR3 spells CASRGSAYGYTF. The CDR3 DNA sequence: TGTGCCAGCAGAGGGAGCGCCTATGGCTACACCTTC.

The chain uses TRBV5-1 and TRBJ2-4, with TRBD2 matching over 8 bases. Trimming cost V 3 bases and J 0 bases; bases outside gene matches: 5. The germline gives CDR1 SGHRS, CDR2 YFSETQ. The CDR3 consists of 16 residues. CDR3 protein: CASSSRAGVAKNIQYF. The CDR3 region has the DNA TGCGCCAGCAGCTCCCGAGCGGGGGTAGCCAAAAACATTCAGTACTTC.

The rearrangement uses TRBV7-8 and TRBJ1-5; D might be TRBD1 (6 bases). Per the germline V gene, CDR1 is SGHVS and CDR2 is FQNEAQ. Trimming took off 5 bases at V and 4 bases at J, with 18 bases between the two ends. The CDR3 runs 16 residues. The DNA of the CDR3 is TGTGCCAGCAGCCGAGCGGGACATTCTGATAATCAGCCCCAGCATTTT. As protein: CASSRAGHSDNQPQHF.